The 27 T cell receptor beta chains below all came from one sample that was sequenced in a study of blood T cells in healthy people across ages. For the second PCR, which ran for roughly 6 to 11 cycles, a sample-barcoded 5' primer and a J-beta primer mix were used. One entry per CDR3 protein, called by TCRdb with MiXCR from the 5' RACE reads. This sample has 700,000 or so distinct CDR3 sequences, with around 41% found just once. What was sequenced was blood. The receptors derive from a man at least 80 years old in good health.

This clonotype was seen a handful of times. The chain carries TRBV20-1 and TRBJ2-1; TRBD2 agrees at 15 bases. V lost 6 bases to trimming and J lost 3 bases; unmatched junction nucleotides: 9. The CDR3 is 17 amino acids. CDR1 and CDR2 (germline): DFQATT, SNEGSKA (reference sequence). CDR3 sequence (DNA): TGCAGTGCCCGAGGGACTAGCGGGGGGATGCGCTACAATGAGCAGTTCTTC. It codes for CSARGTSGGMRYNEQFF.

This clonotype was observed a few times. The chain combines TRBV12-3 or TRBV12-4 with TRBJ1-4; no firm D call. There are 12 residues in the CDR3. V was clipped by 4 bases and J by 7 bases, with 7 bases between them. The CDR3 region is CASSSASEKLFF. The CDR3 DNA sequence: TGTGCCAGCAGTTCAGCTAGTGAAAAACTGTTTTTT.

This clonotype was seen a few times. J is TRBJ2-3 and V is TRBV5-1; D possibly corresponds to TRBD2 (5 bases). The V gene lost 0 bases and the J gene lost 2 bases, with 7 bases spanning the gap. The CDR3 loop spans 14 amino acids. Germline CDR1 reads SGHRS; CDR2 reads YFSETQ. CDR3 in amino acids: CASSLGEFTDTQYF. CDR3 in DNA: TGCGCCAGCAGCTTGGGGGAGTTCACAGATACGCAGTATTTT.

This clonotype was recorded many times. The V and J genes are TRBV7-9 and TRBJ2-5, with D uncertain. V was trimmed by 4 bases and J by 1 base, leaving 7 bases between them. From germline, CDR1 is SEHNR and CDR2 FQNEAQ (reference sequence). The CDR3 loop spans 13 amino acids. CDR3 protein: CASSSRPQETQYF. The DNA of the CDR3 is TGTGCCAGCAGCTCCCGGCCCCAAGAGACCCAGTACTTC.

The V call is TRBV20-1, the J call TRBJ1-1; D uncertain. The ends were cut back, 3 bases at V and 1 base at J, with 12 bases in the middle. The CDR3 has 14 amino acids. CDR1 is DFQATT and CDR2 is SNEGSKA in the germline V gene (reference sequence). In DNA, the CDR3 is TGCAGTGCTAGGGAGCGATCCCCGAACACTGAAGCTTTCTTT. Translating gives CSARERSPNTEAFF.

The chain recombines TRBV11-3 with TRBJ1-1; D not resolved. Per germline, CDR1 SGHNT and CDR2 YENEEA. This CDR3 contains 15 residues. Trimming left V 0 bases short and J 1 base short, with 9 bases between. The CDR3 loop reads CASSLDGRANTEAFF. The CDR3 DNA reads as TGTGCCAGCAGCTTAGATGGGAGGGCGAACACTGAAGCTTTCTTT.

This sequence joins TRBV20-1 and TRBJ1-4, with 8 positions matching TRBD1. V lost 3 bases to trimming and J lost 8 bases; unmatched junction nucleotides: 11. Germline assignment: CDR1 DFQATT and CDR2 SNEGSKA (reference sequence). The CDR3 extends over 15 amino acids. The CDR3 DNA is TGCAGTGCTAGCACTCCCGGGACAGGCCTGGAAAAACTGTTTTTT. It codes for CSASTPGTGLEKLFF.

The genes are TRBV20-1 and TRBJ2-1; 7 bases line up with TRBD1. The germline CDR1 and CDR2 sequences are DFQATT and SNEGSKA (reference sequence). V lost 4 bases, J lost 6 bases, and 15 bases stayed unmatched. The CDR3 has 16 residues. CDR3 in DNA: TGCAGTGCTATTCCTCCAGACAGGGCCTGGGGCAATGAGCAGTTCTTC. Residues: CSAIPPDRAWGNEQFF.

CDR3 nucleotide sequence: TGCGCCAGCAGCCACCGGACTAGCGGGGTCACAGATACGCAGTATTTT. This sequence encodes CASSHRTSGVTDTQYF. This chain uses TRBV4-1 with TRBJ2-3, with 12 bases identical to TRBD2. The V and J ends lost 3 bases and 2 bases, in that order; junction bases with no gene match: 3. The CDR3 is 16 residues long. In germline, CDR1 is MGHRA, CDR2 YSYEKL.

The rearrangement joins TRBV5-5 to TRBJ2-7; no reliable D call. Trimming left V 4 bases short and J 6 bases short, with 11 bases between. Germline assignment: CDR1 SGHKS and CDR2 YYEKEE (reference sequence). The CDR3 consists of 12 residues. The CDR3 is CASSTYTGEQYF. CDR3 DNA sequence: TGTGCCAGCAGCACCTATACGGGCGAGCAGTACTTC.

The DNA of the CDR3 is TGTGCCAGCAGCCCTAGCGGGCCTGGGCCGGGGGAGCTGTTTTTT. It codes for CASSPSGPGPGELFF. The V call is TRBV5-4, the J call TRBJ2-2, with TRBD2 matching over 8 bases. V lost 4 bases to trimming and J lost 8 bases; unmatched junction nucleotides: 10. Germline lookup yields CDR1 SGHNT and CDR2 YYREEE (reference sequence). The CDR3 is 15 amino acids.

The V and J genes are TRBV12-3 or TRBV12-4 and TRBJ1-1, with D unclear. Trimming cost V 2 bases and J 1 base, with 5 bases left between them. The CDR3 has 13 residues. The CDR3 is CASSLRGNTEAFF. As DNA, the CDR3 is TGTGCCAGCAGTTTACGGGGGAACACTGAAGCTTTCTTT.

The chain recombines TRBV5-5 with TRBJ1-4; no clear D gene. The CDR3 contains 12 residues. The V gene's germline CDR1 is SGHKS and CDR2 YYEKEE (reference sequence). With 2 bases removed from V and 4 bases from J, the gap between germline ends came to 3 bases. DNA of the CDR3: TGTGCCAGCAGCTTCCATAATGAAAAACTGTTTTTT. It codes for CASSFHNEKLFF.

In its sample, this clonotype was seen once. The chain couples TRBV4-3 to TRBJ2-1, with TRBD1 matching over 7 bases. Trimming at V came to 1 base and at J to 7 bases, leaving 10 bases not matched to a gene. This CDR3 contains 16 residues. CDR1 is LGHNA and CDR2 is YSLEER in the germline V gene. CDR3 DNA: TGCGCCAGCAGCCAAGTTGGAACAGGGGTCTCGAATGAGCAGTTCTTC. Translating gives CASSQVGTGVSNEQFF.

The genes are TRBV28 and TRBJ2-2; D unclear. Germline V gene lookup returns CDR1 MDHEN and CDR2 SYDVKM. Trimming pared 7 bases from V and 0 bases from J, leaving 9 bases between. The CDR3 totals 14 residues. The CDR3 spells CASKPDTNTGELFF. CDR3 in DNA: TGTGCCAGCAAGCCCGATACGAACACCGGGGAGCTGTTTTTT. Full variable domain (missing parts from reference TRBV28 and TRBJ2-2): DVKVTQSSRYLVKRTGEKVFLECVQDMDHENMFWYRQDPGLGLRLIYFSYDVKMKEKGDIPEGYSVSREKKERFSLILESASTNQTSMYLCASKPDTNTGELFFGEGSRLTVL.

This rearrangement joins TRBV7-2 to TRBJ2-5; no clear D gene. The length of the CDR3 is 14 residues. The germline V gene encodes CDR1 SGHTA and CDR2 FQGNSA. The ends were cut back, 5 bases at V and 3 bases at J, with 13 bases in the middle. CDR3 protein: CASSPNSGEETQYF. CDR3 DNA sequence: TGTGCCAGCAGCCCGAATTCAGGTGAAGAGACCCAGTACTTC.

The chain joins TRBV5-4 to TRBJ2-3; 7 bases fit TRBD1. The CDR3 spans 16 residues. Germline V gene sequence: CDR1 SGHNT, CDR2 YYREEE (reference sequence). V shed 4 bases and J 0 bases; nucleotides not matched to a gene: 8. For the CDR3, the DNA is TGTGCCAGCAGCCGACTGGGGACAGCTAGCACAGATACGCAGTATTTT. It translates to CASSRLGTASTDTQYF.

This clonotype was detected a few times. The rearrangement links TRBV10-3 to TRBJ2-7, with D possibly being TRBD1 or TRBD2 (5 bases each). Trimming pared 11 bases from V and 2 bases from J, leaving 13 bases between. Germline loops: CDR1 ENHRY, CDR2 SYGVKD. CDR3 length: 12 amino acids. CDR3 sequence: CAVGTVTYEQYF. The CDR3 region has the DNA TGTGCCGTTGGGACCGTTACCTACGAGCAGTACTTC.

The gene calls are TRBV24-1 and TRBJ2-3; 8 nucleotides line up with TRBD2. V shed 2 bases, J shed 5 bases, and the junction held 5 bases outside the gene matches. The CDR3 runs 15 residues. Germline assignment: CDR1 KGHDR and CDR2 SFDVKD. The CDR3 coding sequence is TGTGCCACCAGTGATTCGCGGGAGGTTGGAGATACGCAGTATTTT. Translation gives CATSDSREVGDTQYF.

In this sample, this clonotype turned up once. Written as DNA, the CDR3 is TGTGCCAGCAGTTGGGGACAGTACAATCAGCCCCAGCATTTT. Translated, it gives CASSWGQYNQPQHF. The chain employs TRBV6-2 or TRBV6-3 and TRBJ1-5; 7 positions agree with TRBD1. The V and J ends lost 4 bases and 3 bases, in that order; junction bases with no gene match: 3. The CDR3 has 14 amino acids. CDR1 is MNHEY, CDR2 SVGEGT, per germline.

CDR3 in amino acids: CASSFLQGQGGNEQYF. CDR3 bases: TGTGCCAGCAGCTTTCTCCAAGGGCAGGGCGGTAATGAGCAGTACTTC. The rearrangement uses TRBV5-6 and TRBJ2-5; TRBD1 is a possible D gene (5 bases). CDR1 SGHDT and CDR2 YYEEEE come from the germline V gene. This CDR3 is built from 16 residues. The V end was cut by 2 bases, the J end by 11 bases, with 25 bases between.

The chain joins TRBV20-1 to TRBJ2-3, with 11 bases aligning to TRBD2. This CDR3 region has 17 residues. V lost 1 base and J lost 2; bases outside the gene matches: 8. CDR1 DFQATT and CDR2 SNEGSKA come from the germline V gene (reference sequence). The CDR3 sequence: CSARGTVLAGVTDTQYF. In DNA form, the CDR3 reads TGCAGTGCTAGAGGGACGGTACTAGCGGGGGTCACAGATACGCAGTATTTT.

This clonotype was observed once. V is TRBV5-4 and J is TRBJ2-7, with 9 bases fitting TRBD2. The CDR3 length is 15 residues. V lost 4 bases to trimming and J lost 0 bases; unmatched junction nucleotides: 5. Looked up from germline, CDR1 is SGHNT and CDR2 is YYREEE (reference sequence). The CDR3 loop reads CASSKDSGGSYEQYF. CDR3 bases: TGTGCCAGCAGCAAGGATAGCGGGGGCTCCTACGAGCAGTACTTC.

This clonotype has at least ten counts. The chain couples TRBV6-2 or TRBV6-3 to TRBJ2-5, with 9 bases fitting TRBD2. Germline CDR1 is MNHEY and CDR2 is SVGEGT. The CDR3 has 14 residues. Trimming at V came to 2 bases and at J to 5 bases, leaving 3 bases not matched to a gene. The CDR3 coding sequence is TGTGCCAGCAGTTACGGGACTAGCAGGGAGACCCAGTACTTC. It encodes CASSYGTSRETQYF.

The chain employs TRBV12-3 or TRBV12-4 and TRBJ1-4, with 7 bases that match TRBD1. V dropped 2 bases and J dropped 6; count of bases not matched to a gene: 6. The CDR3 consists of 15 residues. The CDR3 region has the DNA TGTGCCAGCAGTTTAATCGTAGGGGGCGATGAAAAACTGTTTTTT. Residues: CASSLIVGGDEKLFF.

The gene calls are TRBV29-1 and TRBJ2-7; TRBD1 matches 7 bases. The CDR3 contains 14 residues. Germline trimming cut 6 bases from V and 3 bases from J; bases unmatched to any gene: 11. Germline loops: CDR1 SQVTM, CDR2 ANQGSEA. The CDR3 DNA reads as TGCAGCGTGGCCCCGAGACAGGGAGACTACGAGCAGTACTTC. It translates to CSVAPRQGDYEQYF.

This chain links TRBV9 with TRBJ2-7; 12 bases are shared with TRBD1. After removal of 4 bases from V and 7 bases from J, the junction contained 6 bases not matched to a gene. The V gene's germline CDR1 is SGDLS and CDR2 YYNGEE. This CDR3 is built from 14 residues. The CDR3 DNA sequence: TGTGCCAGCAGCACCGGGACAGGGGGCTTGGAGCAGTACTTC. Translated: CASSTGTGGLEQYF.